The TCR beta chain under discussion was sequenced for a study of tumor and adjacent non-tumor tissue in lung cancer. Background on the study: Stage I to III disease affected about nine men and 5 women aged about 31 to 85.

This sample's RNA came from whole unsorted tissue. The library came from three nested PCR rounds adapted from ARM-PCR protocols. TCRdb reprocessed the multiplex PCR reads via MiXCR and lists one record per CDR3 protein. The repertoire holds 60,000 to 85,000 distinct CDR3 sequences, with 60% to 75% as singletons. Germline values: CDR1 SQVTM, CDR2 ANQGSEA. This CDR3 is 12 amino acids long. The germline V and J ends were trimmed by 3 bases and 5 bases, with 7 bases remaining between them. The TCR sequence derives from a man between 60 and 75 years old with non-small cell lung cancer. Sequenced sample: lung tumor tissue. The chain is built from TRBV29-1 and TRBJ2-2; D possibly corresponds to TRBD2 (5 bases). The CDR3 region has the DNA TGCAGCGTTGAGAGGGATACCGGGGAGCTGTTTTTT. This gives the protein CSVERDTGELFF.